Listed below are T cell receptor beta chains from one sample, sequenced in a study of T cell responses to AZD1222 COVID-19 vaccine. Sequencing was performed with immunoSEQ multiplex PCR; in TCRdb, only in-frame clones are kept and a portion is missing. The sample includes about 70,000 clones, 70% to 90% of them seen just once. Sequenced here: peripheral blood, sampled on day 0 of MenACWY control vaccination. The receptors come from an adult in good health. CDR3s include the opening cysteine and the closing phenylalanine or tryptophan. The D gene is left open where the match is weak. Part of the rows lack a size; the others show once, few, many or a class for expanded clones.

abundance: -
j_gene: TRBJ1-1
d_gene: -
v_gene: TRBV19
CDR3nt: TGTGCCAGTAGTGCCAAAAGCCGGGCAGGCCAAAGGGGAAACACTGAAGCTTTCTTT
CDR3aa: CASSAKSRAGQRGNTEAFF

abundance: -
j_gene: TRBJ2-7
d_gene: -
v_gene: TRBV21-1
CDR3nt: TGTGCCAGCAGCAAACCCTGGACAGGGGGCTACGAGCAGTACTTC
CDR3aa: CASSKPWTGGYEQYF

abundance: -
j_gene: TRBJ2-1
d_gene: -
v_gene: TRBV10-3
CDR3nt: TGTGCCATCAACGAGGGCAGCTCCTACAATGAGCAGTTCTTC
CDR3aa: CAINEGSSYNEQFF

abundance: -
j_gene: TRBJ2-5
d_gene: -
v_gene: TRBV7-2
CDR3nt: TGTGCCAGCAGCTTAATGGGCCGCTCAGGAGAGACCCAGTACTTC
CDR3aa: CASSLMGRSGETQYF

abundance: -
j_gene: TRBJ1-4
d_gene: -
v_gene: TRBV12-3/TRBV12-4
CDR3nt: TGTGCCAGCAGTTTGGCGGGGAATGAAAAACTGTTTTTT
CDR3aa: CASSLAGNEKLFF

abundance: -
j_gene: TRBJ1-6
d_gene: -
v_gene: TRBV30
CDR3nt: TGTGCCTGGAAAATAGGGGGAAGCACCTATAATTCACCCCTCCACTTT
CDR3aa: CAWKIGGSTYNSPLHF

abundance: -
j_gene: TRBJ1-2
d_gene: -
v_gene: TRBV10-3
CDR3nt: TGTGCCATCTCCGGCCAGAACTATGGCTACACCTTC
CDR3aa: CAISGQNYGYTF

abundance: -
j_gene: TRBJ2-1
d_gene: -
v_gene: TRBV4-3
CDR3nt: TGCGCCAGCAGCCAAGATTCAGGGAACAATGAGCAGTTCTTC
CDR3aa: CASSQDSGNNEQFF

abundance: -
j_gene: TRBJ2-2
d_gene: TRBD1
v_gene: TRBV11-3
CDR3nt: TGTGCCAGCAGCCGACAGGGGGGAACCCTTACCGGGGAGCTGTTTTTT
CDR3aa: CASSRQGGTLTGELFF

abundance: few
j_gene: TRBJ2-6
d_gene: -
v_gene: TRBV9
CDR3nt: TGTGCCAGCAGCTTACGGTTCTCTGGGGCCAACGTCCTGACTTTC
CDR3aa: CASSLRFSGANVLTF

abundance: -
j_gene: TRBJ2-7
d_gene: -
v_gene: TRBV3-1/TRBV3-2
CDR3nt: TGTGCCAGCAGCCAAGCCCGTAACGGATACAGTAAGCAGTACTTC
CDR3aa: CASSQARNGYSKQYF

abundance: -
j_gene: TRBJ1-2
d_gene: -
v_gene: TRBV11-2
CDR3nt: TGTGCCAGCAGCTTACAACCCGGGGCCAACTATGGCTACACCTTC
CDR3aa: CASSLQPGANYGYTF

abundance: -
j_gene: TRBJ2-2
d_gene: TRBD1
v_gene: TRBV2
CDR3nt: TGTGCCAGCAGAGACAGGGTAGGGTCCGGGGAGCTGTTTTTT
CDR3aa: CASRDRVGSGELFF

abundance: -
j_gene: TRBJ1-1
d_gene: -
v_gene: TRBV4-3
CDR3nt: TGCGCCAGCAGCCAATCTCGGACTACCCAAGCAATAGCTTTCTTT
CDR3aa: CASSQSRTTQAIAFF

abundance: once
j_gene: TRBJ1-2
d_gene: -
v_gene: TRBV7-6
CDR3nt: TGTGCCAGCAGCTTAGCCCCGTCCCAGGGCGGCTACACCTTC
CDR3aa: CASSLAPSQGGYTF

abundance: -
j_gene: TRBJ2-7
d_gene: -
v_gene: TRBV11-2
CDR3nt: TGTGCCAGCAGCTTACAACCATCTAGCTCCTACGAGCAGTACTTC
CDR3aa: CASSLQPSSSYEQYF

abundance: -
j_gene: TRBJ2-3
d_gene: -
v_gene: TRBV3-1/TRBV3-2
CDR3nt: TGTGCCAGCAGCCAAGAAGGAGAAAGCACAGATACGCAGTATTTT
CDR3aa: CASSQEGESTDTQYF

abundance: -
j_gene: TRBJ1-6
d_gene: -
v_gene: TRBV30
CDR3nt: TGTGCCTGGAGTGTACTCAGAACCCTCCACTTT
CDR3aa: CAWSVLRTLHF

abundance: -
j_gene: TRBJ1-3
d_gene: -
v_gene: TRBV7-2
CDR3nt: TGTGCCAGCAGCTTAGTTTCAGGGTGGATGACTGGAAACACCATATATTTT
CDR3aa: CASSLVSGWMTGNTIYF

abundance: -
j_gene: TRBJ1-1
d_gene: -
v_gene: TRBV16
CDR3nt: TGTGCCAGCAGCCACCAAACCAGGGGAATCACTGAAGCTTTCTTT
CDR3aa: CASSHQTRGITEAFF

abundance: -
j_gene: TRBJ1-1
d_gene: -
v_gene: TRBV9
CDR3nt: TGTGCCAGCAGCGTAGCTAACATTAACACTGAAGCTTTCTTT
CDR3aa: CASSVANINTEAFF

abundance: -
j_gene: TRBJ2-6
d_gene: -
v_gene: TRBV19
CDR3nt: TGTGCCAGTAGTATTAATGCAGGGTCTGGGGCCAACGTCCTGACTTTC
CDR3aa: CASSINAGSGANVLTF

abundance: -
j_gene: TRBJ1-3
d_gene: -
v_gene: TRBV6-6
CDR3nt: TGTGCCAGCGGGCAAGCCTCTGGAAACACCATATATTTT
CDR3aa: CASGQASGNTIYF

abundance: few
j_gene: TRBJ2-7
d_gene: TRBD1
v_gene: TRBV5-1
CDR3nt: TGCGCCAGCAGCGGTGGACAGGGGTCTACCTACGAGCAGTACTTC
CDR3aa: CASSGGQGSTYEQYF

abundance: -
j_gene: TRBJ1-3
d_gene: -
v_gene: TRBV5-4
CDR3nt: TGTGCCAGCAGCTTGGGAGGACGGAGATCCTCTGGAAACACCATATATTTT
CDR3aa: CASSLGGRRSSGNTIYF

abundance: -
j_gene: TRBJ1-3
d_gene: -
v_gene: TRBV12-3/TRBV12-4
CDR3nt: TGTGCCAGCAGTTTAGCCGCCGGAAACACCATATATTTT
CDR3aa: CASSLAAGNTIYF

abundance: -
j_gene: TRBJ2-1
d_gene: -
v_gene: TRBV30
CDR3nt: TGTGCCTGGAGCCGCCAGGGGACGAACCATTACAATGAGCAGTTCTTC
CDR3aa: CAWSRQGTNHYNEQFF

abundance: once
j_gene: TRBJ2-1
d_gene: -
v_gene: TRBV7-2
CDR3nt: TGTGCCAGCAGCCCGGGGCTAAGGATCGATGAGCAGTTCTTC
CDR3aa: CASSPGLRIDEQFF

abundance: -
j_gene: TRBJ1-3
d_gene: -
v_gene: TRBV9
CDR3nt: TGTGCCAGCAGCGGAGGGGGTTCCGGAAACACCATATATTTT
CDR3aa: CASSGGGSGNTIYF

abundance: -
j_gene: TRBJ2-5
d_gene: TRBD2
v_gene: TRBV3-1/TRBV3-2
CDR3nt: TGTGCCAGCAGTCCCGGACTAGCGGGGGGGCCGGTTGAGACCCAGTACTTC
CDR3aa: CASSPGLAGGPVETQYF

abundance: -
j_gene: TRBJ2-2
d_gene: -
v_gene: TRBV19
CDR3nt: TGTGCCAGTAGTATTATCTCCACCGGGGAGCTGTTTTTT
CDR3aa: CASSIISTGELFF

abundance: -
j_gene: TRBJ1-1
d_gene: -
v_gene: TRBV18
CDR3nt: TGTGCCAGCTCACCAGCCATGGGAGGGGGCACTGAAGCTTTCTTT
CDR3aa: CASSPAMGGGTEAFF

abundance: -
j_gene: TRBJ2-3
d_gene: -
v_gene: TRBV5-6
CDR3nt: TGTGCCAGCAGCTTTCGGCAGGGGACAGATACGCAGTATTTT
CDR3aa: CASSFRQGTDTQYF

abundance: -
j_gene: TRBJ1-1
d_gene: -
v_gene: TRBV19
CDR3nt: TGTGCCACGAAAACCCACGCGGACACTGAAGCTTTCTTT
CDR3aa: CATKTHADTEAFF

abundance: -
j_gene: TRBJ1-1
d_gene: TRBD1
v_gene: TRBV19
CDR3nt: TGTGCCAGTAGTATTGACAGGGGAGCTGTAGCTTTCTTT
CDR3aa: CASSIDRGAVAFF

abundance: -
j_gene: TRBJ2-5
d_gene: -
v_gene: TRBV20-1
CDR3nt: TGCAGTGCTAGTAGTATGACGATGCAAGAGACCCAGTACTTC
CDR3aa: CSASSMTMQETQYF

abundance: once
j_gene: TRBJ1-5
d_gene: TRBD1
v_gene: TRBV9
CDR3nt: TGTGCCAGCAGCACAACAGGGGGTAGCAATCAGCCCCAGCATTTT
CDR3aa: CASSTTGGSNQPQHF

abundance: -
j_gene: TRBJ1-6
d_gene: TRBD1
v_gene: TRBV7-9
CDR3nt: TGTGCCAGCAGCTTTCTAGACAGGGGAAATTCACCCCTCCACTTT
CDR3aa: CASSFLDRGNSPLHF

abundance: medium-sized
j_gene: TRBJ1-6
d_gene: TRBD1
v_gene: TRBV6-5
CDR3nt: TGTGCCAGCAGTTACACCGACAGGGAGGGTTCACCCCTCCACTTT
CDR3aa: CASSYTDREGSPLHF

abundance: -
j_gene: TRBJ2-6
d_gene: -
v_gene: TRBV30
CDR3nt: TGTGCCTGGAGTGTAAGCAGGAGCTCTGGGGCCAACGTCCTGACTTTC
CDR3aa: CAWSVSRSSGANVLTF

abundance: few
j_gene: TRBJ1-6
d_gene: -
v_gene: TRBV6-1
CDR3nt: TGTGCCAGCAGTGAAGCTAACAGAAATTCACCCCTCCACTTT
CDR3aa: CASSEANRNSPLHF

abundance: -
j_gene: TRBJ2-3
d_gene: TRBD2
v_gene: TRBV7-9
CDR3nt: TGTGCCAGCAGCTTAGTAGGGGCGGGGGTCACAGATACGCAGTATTTT
CDR3aa: CASSLVGAGVTDTQYF

abundance: -
j_gene: TRBJ2-7
d_gene: -
v_gene: TRBV5-1
CDR3nt: TGCGCCAGCAGCTTGGTAGTGGCCAGACCGGGCGAGCAGTACTTC
CDR3aa: CASSLVVARPGEQYF

abundance: -
j_gene: TRBJ1-2
d_gene: -
v_gene: TRBV12-3/TRBV12-4
CDR3nt: TGTGCCAGCAGTTTAAAGGAGAACTATGGCTACACCTTC
CDR3aa: CASSLKENYGYTF

abundance: -
j_gene: TRBJ2-7
d_gene: -
v_gene: TRBV7-6
CDR3nt: TGTGCCAGCAGCCCTCGACCGAACTCCTACGAGCAGTACTTC
CDR3aa: CASSPRPNSYEQYF

abundance: -
j_gene: TRBJ2-1
d_gene: TRBD1
v_gene: TRBV5-1
CDR3nt: TGCGCCAGCAGCGCCGACAGGGGGCATTTCAGTGAGCAGTTCTTC
CDR3aa: CASSADRGHFSEQFF

abundance: once
j_gene: TRBJ2-3
d_gene: TRBD2
v_gene: TRBV24-1
CDR3nt: TGTGCCACCAGTGATTCCGCCGGGGGGGGGACAGATACGCAGTATTTT
CDR3aa: CATSDSAGGGTDTQYF

abundance: -
j_gene: TRBJ1-4
d_gene: -
v_gene: TRBV11-2
CDR3nt: TGTGCCAGCAGCCTTCAAAATGAAAAACTGTTTTTT
CDR3aa: CASSLQNEKLFF

abundance: -
j_gene: TRBJ1-4
d_gene: TRBD1
v_gene: TRBV7-2
CDR3nt: TGTGCCAGCAGCCAACCAGGACAGGGCCCAAAACTGTTTTTT
CDR3aa: CASSQPGQGPKLFF

abundance: -
j_gene: TRBJ2-3
d_gene: -
v_gene: TRBV12-5
CDR3nt: TGTGCTAGTGGTTTGGAGGGGAATACGCAGTATTTT
CDR3aa: CASGLEGNTQYF

abundance: -
j_gene: TRBJ2-5
d_gene: TRBD2
v_gene: TRBV9
CDR3nt: TGTGCCAGCAGCGTAGGCGGGGGGCTCCAAGAGACCCAGTACTTC
CDR3aa: CASSVGGGLQETQYF

abundance: once
j_gene: TRBJ1-3
d_gene: -
v_gene: TRBV4-1
CDR3nt: TGCGCCAGCAGCCAAGAAGAGGGGAACACCATATATTTT
CDR3aa: CASSQEEGNTIYF

abundance: -
j_gene: TRBJ1-1
d_gene: -
v_gene: TRBV7-2
CDR3nt: TGTGCCAGCAGCCGAGGGCAGGTAATAGAAGCTTTCTTT
CDR3aa: CASSRGQVIEAFF

abundance: -
j_gene: TRBJ2-2
d_gene: -
v_gene: TRBV4-3
CDR3nt: TGCGCCAGCAGCCCCGCGTGGCAGCGGCGGGAAGGTGGCACCGGGGAGCTGTTTTTT
CDR3aa: CASSPAWQRREGGTGELFF

abundance: -
j_gene: TRBJ2-1
d_gene: -
v_gene: TRBV6-5
CDR3nt: TGTGCCAGCAGTTACTCGGGACTTAGCTCCTACAATGAGCAGTTCTTC
CDR3aa: CASSYSGLSSYNEQFF

abundance: -
j_gene: TRBJ2-1
d_gene: TRBD2
v_gene: TRBV7-9
CDR3nt: TGTGCCAGCAGCCCGACTAGCGGGGGGGCGGGTGAGCAGTTCTTC
CDR3aa: CASSPTSGGAGEQFF

abundance: once
j_gene: TRBJ1-2
d_gene: -
v_gene: TRBV27
CDR3nt: TGTGCCAGCAGTCCCGCAGGGTCCTATGGCTACACCTTC
CDR3aa: CASSPAGSYGYTF

abundance: -
j_gene: TRBJ1-1
d_gene: TRBD1
v_gene: TRBV11-2
CDR3nt: TGTGCCAGCAGCTTTAGGTACAGACAGGGGGCCACTGAAGCTTTCTTT
CDR3aa: CASSFRYRQGATEAFF

abundance: -
j_gene: TRBJ1-1
d_gene: -
v_gene: TRBV30
CDR3nt: TGTGCCTGGGAGCTACGGGGTGGTGTGAACACTGAAGCTTTCTTT
CDR3aa: CAWELRGGVNTEAFF

abundance: -
j_gene: TRBJ1-3
d_gene: -
v_gene: TRBV27
CDR3nt: TGTGCCAGCAGTAGCCGCAGCTCTGGAAACACCATATATTTT
CDR3aa: CASSSRSSGNTIYF